This TCR beta chain was profiled in a study of monozygotic twins with inflammatory bowel disease (dated by TCRdb to about 2019). With regard to the full study: In total, approximately 28 monozygotic twin pairs made up the full study: 19 Danish pairs, all IBD-discordant, plus nine German pairs, of which four were IBD-concordant and five were IBD-discordant. Disease-associated traits were sought mainly through comparisons between IBD patients and their genetically identical healthy co-twins within discordant pairs. Each individual had, on average, about 151 000 unique TCRalpha sequences and 181 000 unique TCRbeta sequences available for analysis.

The library was built by means of 5' RACE. Each TCR library was prepared from 3,500 to 4,500 ng of total RNA. For each sample, cDNA synthesis was carried out in eight separate reactions using SMARTScribe reverse transcriptase. During cDNA synthesis, template switching was used to introduce unique molecular identifiers that contained a 6-nucleotide sample barcode. Two nested PCRs of approximately 16 and 10 cycles amplified the TCRalpha and TCRbeta cDNA, and bead purification followed each PCR. Before amplification, cDNA was treated with uracil DNA-glycosylase and purified using the QIAquick PCR purification kit. The second PCR was the step at which Illumina TruSeq-compatible adapters and sample-specific barcodes were added. Library quality and concentration were checked on TapeStation and Qubit, and libraries were pooled at roughly 5 ng each. Pooled libraries were sequenced on an Illumina HiSeq2500 single-index Rapid Run with 2 x 100 bp reads and custom sequencing primers. Per the original workflow: PCR and sequencing errors were corrected by UMI-based consensus assembly using MiGEC version 1.2.6. MiXCR version 2.1.1 was used for V(D)J alignment, clonotype assembly and CDR3 extraction. Gene usage, clonotype sharing and MAIT/NKT TCR abundance were normalised by analysing the top 1000, 10 000 and 20 000 clonotypes per sample. After downsampling to 27 000 UMIs, diversity was calculated as the inverse Simpson index using the vegan R package. Paired Mann-Whitney U tests on discordant twin pairs were used, with Benjamini-Hochberg multiple-testing correction. Through TCRdb reprocessing, the reads give one entry per CDR3 protein sequence; DNA is omitted. The authors' filters were not applied to this entry. The sample table gives about 43,000 distinct CDR3 sequences. The ten largest clonotypes hold around 5.3% of the sample.

What the study reported, not specific to this receptor: TCRbeta repertoire diversity, by inverse Simpson index, was decreased in IBD patients compared with their healthy co-twins. Different T cell subtypes could not be distinguished in the analysis. Fewer clonotypes were shared with other individuals by IBD patients than by healthy twins, most markedly in patients showing signs of disease activity. Differing immunosuppressive treatments among patients may have added background noise and inter-individual variability to the repertoires. The results gave no support for a single strong signal or clonotype linked to IBD. Concordant and discordant twins showed no difference in repertoire similarity, possibly because of limited statistical power.

The CDR3 starts with the cysteine, ends with the phenylalanine, and has 15 residues. Only the protein is available. CDR1 and CDR2 are read off the germline V gene as SGHVS and FQNEAQ. From each donor, an approximately 2.5 ml peripheral blood sample was collected into PAXgene tubes and stored at -80 degrees C. Without T cell sorting, total RNA was isolated from whole blood using the PAXgene blood miRNA kit on an automated QIAcube. Deep TCRalpha and TCRbeta repertoire profiling with unique molecular barcoding was performed on peripheral blood of monozygotic twin pairs concordant or discordant for inflammatory bowel disease. Smoking habits were recorded for all twin pairs, and individuals were classified as current, former or never smokers. Details on this clonotype: What this receptor recognizes is not known.

This receptor was taken from a human donor with ulcerative colitis or Crohn's disease, or a healthy co-twin of an affected twin (not recorded which). Specimen: blood. This chain is built from TRBV7-8 and TRBJ2-2; TCRdb picks TRBD1, but there is no DNA to check that call. The CDR3 reads CASSLEQGITGELFF.